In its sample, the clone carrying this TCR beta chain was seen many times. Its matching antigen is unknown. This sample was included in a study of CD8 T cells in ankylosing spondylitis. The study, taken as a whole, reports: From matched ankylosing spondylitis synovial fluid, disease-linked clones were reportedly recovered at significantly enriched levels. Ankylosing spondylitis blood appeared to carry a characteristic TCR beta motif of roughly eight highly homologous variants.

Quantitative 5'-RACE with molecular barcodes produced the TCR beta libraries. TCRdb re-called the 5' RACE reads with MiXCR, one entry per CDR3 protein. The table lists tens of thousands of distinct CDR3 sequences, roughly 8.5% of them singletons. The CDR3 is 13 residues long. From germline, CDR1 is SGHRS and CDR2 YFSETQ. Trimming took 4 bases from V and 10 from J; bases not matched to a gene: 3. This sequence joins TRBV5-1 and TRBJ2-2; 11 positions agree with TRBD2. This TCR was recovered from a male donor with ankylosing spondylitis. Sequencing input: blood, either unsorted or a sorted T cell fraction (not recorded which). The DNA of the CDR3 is TGCGCCAGCAGCCAGACTAGCGGGGAGGAGCTGTTTTTT. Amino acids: CASSQTSGEELFF.